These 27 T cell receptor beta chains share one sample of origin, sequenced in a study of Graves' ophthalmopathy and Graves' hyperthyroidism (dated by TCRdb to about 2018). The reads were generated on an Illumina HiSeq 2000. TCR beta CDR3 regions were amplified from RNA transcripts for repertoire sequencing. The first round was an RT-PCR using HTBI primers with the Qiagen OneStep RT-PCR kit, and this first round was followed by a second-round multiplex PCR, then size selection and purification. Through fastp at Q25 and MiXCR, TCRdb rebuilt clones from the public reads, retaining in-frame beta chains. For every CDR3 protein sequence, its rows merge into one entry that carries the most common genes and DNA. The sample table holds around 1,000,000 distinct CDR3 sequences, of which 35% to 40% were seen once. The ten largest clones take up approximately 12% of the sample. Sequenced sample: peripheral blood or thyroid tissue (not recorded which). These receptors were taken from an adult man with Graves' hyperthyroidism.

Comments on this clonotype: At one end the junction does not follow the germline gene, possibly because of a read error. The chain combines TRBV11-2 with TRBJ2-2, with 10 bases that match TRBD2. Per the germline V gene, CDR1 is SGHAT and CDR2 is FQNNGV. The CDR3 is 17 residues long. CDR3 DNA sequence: TGTGCCAGCAGCCAAGATGGGGCTAGCGGGAGAACCGGGGGGCTGTTTTTT. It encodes CASSQDGASGRTGGLFF.

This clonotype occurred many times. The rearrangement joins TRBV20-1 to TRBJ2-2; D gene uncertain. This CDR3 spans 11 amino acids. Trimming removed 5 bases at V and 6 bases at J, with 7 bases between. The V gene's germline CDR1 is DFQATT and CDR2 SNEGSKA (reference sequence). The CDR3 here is CSAPRSGELFF. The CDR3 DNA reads TGCAGTGCTCCCCGATCCGGGGAGCTGTTTTTT.

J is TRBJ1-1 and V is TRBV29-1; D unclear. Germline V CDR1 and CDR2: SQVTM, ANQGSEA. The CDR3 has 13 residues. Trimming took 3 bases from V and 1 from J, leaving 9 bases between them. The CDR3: CSVDLLPNTEAFF. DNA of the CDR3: TGCAGCGTTGATCTTCTGCCGAACACTGAAGCTTTCTTT.

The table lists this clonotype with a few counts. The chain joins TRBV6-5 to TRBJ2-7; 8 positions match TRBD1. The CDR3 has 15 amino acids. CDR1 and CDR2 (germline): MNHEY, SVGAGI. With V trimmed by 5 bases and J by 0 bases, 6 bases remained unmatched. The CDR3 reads CASSEWTGSSYEQYF. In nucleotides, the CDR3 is TGTGCCAGCAGTGAATGGACAGGGAGCTCCTACGAGCAGTACTTC.

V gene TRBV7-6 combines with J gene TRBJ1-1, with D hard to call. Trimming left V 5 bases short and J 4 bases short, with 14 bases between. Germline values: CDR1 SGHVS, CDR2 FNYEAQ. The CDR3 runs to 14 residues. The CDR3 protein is CASSPGDSGTEAFF. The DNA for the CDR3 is TGTGCCAGCAGCCCCGGGGATTCCGGCACTGAAGCTTTCTTT.

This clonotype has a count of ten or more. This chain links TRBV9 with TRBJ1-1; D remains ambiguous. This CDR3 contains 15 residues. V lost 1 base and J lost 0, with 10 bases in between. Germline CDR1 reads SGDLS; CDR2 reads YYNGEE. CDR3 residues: CASSVLGRLNTEAFF. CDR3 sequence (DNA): TGTGCCAGCAGCGTATTAGGCCGGTTGAACACTGAAGCTTTCTTT.

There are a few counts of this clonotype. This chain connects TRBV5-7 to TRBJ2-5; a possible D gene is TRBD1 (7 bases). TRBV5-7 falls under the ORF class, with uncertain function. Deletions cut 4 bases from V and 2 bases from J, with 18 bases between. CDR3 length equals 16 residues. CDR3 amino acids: CASSLPGDSDQETQYF. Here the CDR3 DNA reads TGTGCCAGCAGCCTCCCGGGGGACAGTGATCAAGAGACCCAGTACTTC.

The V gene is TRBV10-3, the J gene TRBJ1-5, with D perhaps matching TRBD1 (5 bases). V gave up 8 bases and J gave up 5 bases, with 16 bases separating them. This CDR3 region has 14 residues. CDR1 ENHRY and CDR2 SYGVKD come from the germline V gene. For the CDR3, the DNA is TGTGCCATCTCGAGTCAGGGTTGGGATCAGCCCCAGCATTTT. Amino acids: CAISSQGWDQPQHF.

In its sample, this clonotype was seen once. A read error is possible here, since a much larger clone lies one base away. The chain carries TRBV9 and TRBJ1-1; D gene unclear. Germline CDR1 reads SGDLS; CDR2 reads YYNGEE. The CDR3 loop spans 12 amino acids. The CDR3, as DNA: TGTGCCAGCAGCGTGTCGAACAGTGAAGCTTCCTTT. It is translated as CASSVSNSEASF.

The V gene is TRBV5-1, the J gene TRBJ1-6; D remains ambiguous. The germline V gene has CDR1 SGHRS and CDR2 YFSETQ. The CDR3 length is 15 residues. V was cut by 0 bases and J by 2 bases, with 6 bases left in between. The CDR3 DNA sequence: TGCGCCAGCAGCTTGGAACTAGCCTATAATTCACCCCTCCACTTT. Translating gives CASSLELAYNSPLHF.

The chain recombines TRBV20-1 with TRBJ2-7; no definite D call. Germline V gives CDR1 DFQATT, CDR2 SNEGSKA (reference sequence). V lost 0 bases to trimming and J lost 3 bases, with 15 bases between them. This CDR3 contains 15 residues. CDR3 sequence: CSARDLNLTSYEQYF. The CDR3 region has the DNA TGCAGTGCTAGAGATCTGAACCTTACGAGCTACGAGCAGTACTTC.

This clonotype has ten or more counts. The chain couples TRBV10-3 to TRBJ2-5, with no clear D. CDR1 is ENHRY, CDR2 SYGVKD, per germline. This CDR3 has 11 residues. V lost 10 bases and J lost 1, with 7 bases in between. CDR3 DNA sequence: TGTGCCACGCAGGCCCAAGAGACCCAGTACTTC. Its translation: CATQAQETQYF.

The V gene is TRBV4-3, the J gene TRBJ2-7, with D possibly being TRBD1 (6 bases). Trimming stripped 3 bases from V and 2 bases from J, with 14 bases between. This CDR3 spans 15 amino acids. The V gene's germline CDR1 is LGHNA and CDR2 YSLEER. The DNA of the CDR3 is TGCGCCAGCAGCCAGCAGGGGAGAGGCGCCTACGAGCAGTACTTC. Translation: CASSQQGRGAYEQYF.

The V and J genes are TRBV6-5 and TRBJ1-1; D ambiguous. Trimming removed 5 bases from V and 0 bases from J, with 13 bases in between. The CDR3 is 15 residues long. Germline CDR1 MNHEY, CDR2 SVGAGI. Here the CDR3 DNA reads TGTGCCAGCAGTCGCCCGGGCCAAATGAACACTGAAGCTTTCTTT. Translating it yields CASSRPGQMNTEAFF.

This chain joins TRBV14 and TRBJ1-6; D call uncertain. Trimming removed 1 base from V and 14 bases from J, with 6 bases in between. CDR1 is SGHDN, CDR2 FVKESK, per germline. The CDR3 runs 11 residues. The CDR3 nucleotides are TGTGCCAGCAGCCAAGGATTATCCCTCCACTTT. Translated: CASSQGLSLHF. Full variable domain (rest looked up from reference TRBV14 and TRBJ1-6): EAGVTQFPSHSVIEKGQTVTLRCDPISGHDNLYWYRRVMGKEIKFLLHFVKESKQDESGMPNNRFLAERTGGTYSTLKVQPAELEDSGVYFCASSQGLSLHFGNGTRLTVT.

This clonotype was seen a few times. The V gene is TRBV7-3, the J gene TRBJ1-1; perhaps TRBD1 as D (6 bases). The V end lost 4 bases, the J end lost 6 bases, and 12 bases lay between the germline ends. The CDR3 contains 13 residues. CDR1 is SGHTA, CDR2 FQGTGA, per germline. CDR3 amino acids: CASSSTGGPEAFF. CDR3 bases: TGTGCCAGCAGCTCTACCGGGGGGCCTGAAGCTTTCTTT.

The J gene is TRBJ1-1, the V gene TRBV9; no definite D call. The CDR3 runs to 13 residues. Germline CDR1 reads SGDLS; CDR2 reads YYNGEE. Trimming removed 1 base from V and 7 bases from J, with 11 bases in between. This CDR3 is CASSVSSYNEAFF. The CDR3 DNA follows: TGTGCCAGCAGCGTATCCAGCTATAATGAAGCTTTCTTT.

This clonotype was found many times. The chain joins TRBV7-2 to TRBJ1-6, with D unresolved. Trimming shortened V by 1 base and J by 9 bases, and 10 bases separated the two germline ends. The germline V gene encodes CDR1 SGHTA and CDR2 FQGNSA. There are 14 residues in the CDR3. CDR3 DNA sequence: TGTGCCAGCAGCTTAGAGTACCGGGGTTCACCCCTCCACTTT. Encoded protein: CASSLEYRGSPLHF.

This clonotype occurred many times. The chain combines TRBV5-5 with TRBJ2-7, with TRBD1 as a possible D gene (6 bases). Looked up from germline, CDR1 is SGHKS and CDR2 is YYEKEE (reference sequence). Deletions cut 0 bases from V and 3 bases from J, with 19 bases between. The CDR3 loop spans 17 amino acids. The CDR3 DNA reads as TGTGCCAGCAGCTTGGGGCGCCAGGGGCAATCGGGCTACGAGCAGTACTTC. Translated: CASSLGRQGQSGYEQYF.

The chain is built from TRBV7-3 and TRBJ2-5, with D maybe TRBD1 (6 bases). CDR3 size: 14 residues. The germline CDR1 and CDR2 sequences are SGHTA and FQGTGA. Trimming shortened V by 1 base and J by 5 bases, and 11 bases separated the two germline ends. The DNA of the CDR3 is TGTGCCAGCAGCTTAAATGGACAGCGGGAGACCCAGTACTTC. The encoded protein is CASSLNGQRETQYF.

CDR3 in amino acids: CASSSGPGVNSPLHF. The DNA of the CDR3 is TGTGCCAGCAGCTCCGGACCGGGAGTTAATTCACCCCTCCACTTT. V usage is TRBV9 and J usage is TRBJ1-6; no firm D call. Germline V gene sequence: CDR1 SGDLS, CDR2 YYNGEE. The CDR3 extends over 15 amino acids. V was pared by 4 bases and J by 6 bases, with 14 bases between.

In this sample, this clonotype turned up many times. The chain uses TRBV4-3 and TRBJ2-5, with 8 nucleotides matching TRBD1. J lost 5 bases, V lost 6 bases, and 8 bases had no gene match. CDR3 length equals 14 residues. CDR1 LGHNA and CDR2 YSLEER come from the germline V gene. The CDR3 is CASSAGTGGETQYF. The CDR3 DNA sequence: TGCGCCAGCAGTGCCGGGACAGGTGGCGAGACCCAGTACTTC.

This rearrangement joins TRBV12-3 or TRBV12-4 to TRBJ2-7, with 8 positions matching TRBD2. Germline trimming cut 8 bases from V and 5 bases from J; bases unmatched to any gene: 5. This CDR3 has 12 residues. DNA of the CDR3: TGTGCCAGCCGGGAGGGCCCGGACGAGCAGTACTTC. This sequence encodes CASREGPDEQYF.

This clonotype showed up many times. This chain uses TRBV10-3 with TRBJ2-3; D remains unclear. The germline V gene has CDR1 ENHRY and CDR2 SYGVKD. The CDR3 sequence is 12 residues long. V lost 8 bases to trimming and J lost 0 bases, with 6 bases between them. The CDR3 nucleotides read TGTGCCATCGGTGGGAGCACAGATACGCAGTATTTT. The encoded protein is CAIGGSTDTQYF.

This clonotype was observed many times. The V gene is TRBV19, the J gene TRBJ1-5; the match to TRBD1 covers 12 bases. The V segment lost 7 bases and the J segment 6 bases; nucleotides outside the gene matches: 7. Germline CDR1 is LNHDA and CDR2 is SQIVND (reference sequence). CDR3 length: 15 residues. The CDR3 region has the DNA TGTGCCAGTATGAGGGACAGGGGGCCCCCTCAGCCCCAGCATTTT. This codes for CASMRDRGPPQPQHF.

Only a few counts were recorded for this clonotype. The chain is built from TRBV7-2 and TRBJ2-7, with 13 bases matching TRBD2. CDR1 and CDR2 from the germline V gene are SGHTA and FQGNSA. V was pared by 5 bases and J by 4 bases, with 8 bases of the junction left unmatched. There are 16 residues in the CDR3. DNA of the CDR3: TGTGCCAGCAGCCGAACCGGGACTAGCGGGATGTACGAGCAGTACTTC. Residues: CASSRTGTSGMYEQYF.

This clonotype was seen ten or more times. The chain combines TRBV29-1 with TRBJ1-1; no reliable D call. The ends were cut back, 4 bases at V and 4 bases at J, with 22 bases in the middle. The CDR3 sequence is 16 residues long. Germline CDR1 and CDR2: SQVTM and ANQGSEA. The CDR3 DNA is TGCAGCGTTGCTGCAGTAATGAGGCGGCGGGGCACTGAAGCTTTCTTT. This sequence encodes CSVAAVMRRRGTEAFF.